This T cell receptor beta chain was documented in a study of blood T cell repertoires in COVID-19. Authors' analysis steps: How many nucleated cells were present was estimated from reference gene primer amplification. TCRdb's table, derived via immunoSEQ multiplex PCR, lists solely in-frame clones and lacks some. V and J calls and clone size are as listed in that table; D and trimming were resolved from the DNA. The sample shows more than 400,000 clones, around 90% of them seen only once. V trimming: 2 bases; J trimming: 0 bases; junction bases outside the gene matches: 0. The CDR3 length is 15 residues. Per germline, CDR1 MNHEY and CDR2 SVGEGT. Allocation to cohorts depended on clinical history reported by the participants.

This sequence originates from a man aged 18 to 30 who had recovered from COVID-19. Sequenced sample: PBMCs or T cells enriched from blood (not recorded which). V usage is TRBV6-2 or TRBV6-3 and J usage is TRBJ2-4, with TRBD1 matching 8 bases. CDR3: CASSYTGGAKNIQYF. CDR3 DNA: TGTGCCAGCAGTTACACAGGGGGAGCCAAAAACATTCAGTACTTC.